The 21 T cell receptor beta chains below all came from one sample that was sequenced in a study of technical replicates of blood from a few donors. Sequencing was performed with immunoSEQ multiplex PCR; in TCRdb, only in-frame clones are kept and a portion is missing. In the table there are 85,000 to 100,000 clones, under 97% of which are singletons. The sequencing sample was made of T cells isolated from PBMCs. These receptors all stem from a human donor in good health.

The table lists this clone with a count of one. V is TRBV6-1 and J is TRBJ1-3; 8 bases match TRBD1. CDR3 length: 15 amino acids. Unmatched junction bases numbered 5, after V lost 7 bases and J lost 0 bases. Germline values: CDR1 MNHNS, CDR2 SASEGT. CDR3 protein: CASTSTGGSGNTIYF. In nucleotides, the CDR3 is TGTGCCAGCACCAGTACAGGGGGCTCTGGAAACACCATATATTTT.

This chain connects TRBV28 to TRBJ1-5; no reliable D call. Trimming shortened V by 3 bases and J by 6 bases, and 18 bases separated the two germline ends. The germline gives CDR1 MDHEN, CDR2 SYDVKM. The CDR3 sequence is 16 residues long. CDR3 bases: TGTGCCAGCAGTTTTCGCGGCACCGGGTCGGGTCAGCCCCAGCATTTT. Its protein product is CASSFRGTGSGQPQHF.

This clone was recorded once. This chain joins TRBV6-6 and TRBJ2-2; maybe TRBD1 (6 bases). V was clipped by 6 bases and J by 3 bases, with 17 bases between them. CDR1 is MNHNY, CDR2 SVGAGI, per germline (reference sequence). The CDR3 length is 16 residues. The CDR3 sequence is CASSLNRDTHTGELFF. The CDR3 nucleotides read TGTGCCAGCAGCCTGAACAGGGATACGCACACCGGGGAGCTGTTTTTT.

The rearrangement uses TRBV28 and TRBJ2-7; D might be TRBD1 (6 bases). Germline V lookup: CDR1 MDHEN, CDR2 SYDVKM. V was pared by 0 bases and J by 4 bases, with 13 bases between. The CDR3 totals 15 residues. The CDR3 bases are TGTGCCAGCAGTTTATGGGAAGGGGACACGTACGAGCAGTACTTC. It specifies CASSLWEGDTYEQYF.

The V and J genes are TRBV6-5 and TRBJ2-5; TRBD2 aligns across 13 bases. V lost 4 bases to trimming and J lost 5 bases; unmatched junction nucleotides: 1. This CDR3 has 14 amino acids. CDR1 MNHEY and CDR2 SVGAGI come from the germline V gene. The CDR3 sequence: CASSSLAGGETQYF. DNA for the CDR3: TGTGCCAGCAGTTCACTAGCGGGGGGGGAGACCCAGTACTTC.

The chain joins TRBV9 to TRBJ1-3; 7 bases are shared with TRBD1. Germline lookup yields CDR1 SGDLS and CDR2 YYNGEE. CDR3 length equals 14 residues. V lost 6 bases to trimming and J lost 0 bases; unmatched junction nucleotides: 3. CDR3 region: CASNTGDSGNTIYF. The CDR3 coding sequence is TGTGCCAGCAACACAGGGGACTCTGGAAACACCATATATTTT.

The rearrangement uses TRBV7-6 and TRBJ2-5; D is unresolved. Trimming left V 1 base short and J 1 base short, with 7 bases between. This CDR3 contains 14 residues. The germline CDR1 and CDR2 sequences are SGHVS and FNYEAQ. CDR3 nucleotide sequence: TGTGCCAGCAGCTTAGGCACTCTCCAAGAGACCCAGTACTTC. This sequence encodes CASSLGTLQETQYF. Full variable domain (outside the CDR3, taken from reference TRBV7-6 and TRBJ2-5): GAGVSQSPRYKVTKRGQDVALRCDPISGHVSLYWYRQALGQGPEFLTYFNYEAQQDKSGLPNDRFSAERPEGSISTLTIQRTEQRDSAMYRCASSLGTLQETQYFGPGTRLLVL.

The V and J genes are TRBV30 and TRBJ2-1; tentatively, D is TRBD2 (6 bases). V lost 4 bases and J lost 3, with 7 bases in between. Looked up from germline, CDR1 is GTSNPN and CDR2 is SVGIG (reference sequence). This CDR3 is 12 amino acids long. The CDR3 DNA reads TGTGCCTGGACCGGGGGCTACAATGAGCAGTTCTTC. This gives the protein CAWTGGYNEQFF.

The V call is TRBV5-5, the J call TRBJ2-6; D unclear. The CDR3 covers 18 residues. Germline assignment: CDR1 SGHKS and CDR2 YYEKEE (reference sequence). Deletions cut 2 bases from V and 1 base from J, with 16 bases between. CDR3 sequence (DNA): TGTGCCAGCAGCTTCGCCTCGAGGCTACTGTCTGGGGCCAACGTCCTGACTTTC. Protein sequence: CASSFASRLLSGANVLTF.

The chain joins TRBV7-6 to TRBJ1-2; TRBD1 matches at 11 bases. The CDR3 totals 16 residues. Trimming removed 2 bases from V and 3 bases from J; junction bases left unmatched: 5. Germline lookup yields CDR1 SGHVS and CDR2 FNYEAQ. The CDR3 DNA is TGTGCCAGCAGCTTATCGGACAGGGGGCAGGACTATGGCTACACCTTC. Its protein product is CASSLSDRGQDYGYTF.

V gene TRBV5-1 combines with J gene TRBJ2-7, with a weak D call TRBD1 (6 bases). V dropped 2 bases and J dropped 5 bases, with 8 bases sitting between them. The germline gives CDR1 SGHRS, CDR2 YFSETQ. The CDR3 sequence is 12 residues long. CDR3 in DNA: TGCGCCAGCAGCTTAGCAGGGGACGAGCAGTACTTC. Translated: CASSLAGDEQYF.

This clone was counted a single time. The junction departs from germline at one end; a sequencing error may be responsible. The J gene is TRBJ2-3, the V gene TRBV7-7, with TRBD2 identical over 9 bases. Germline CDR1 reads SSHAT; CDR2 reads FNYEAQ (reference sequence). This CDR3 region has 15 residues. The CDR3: CASSLRGGPTDTQYF. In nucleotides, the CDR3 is TGTGCTAGCAGCTTGCGGGGGGGACCCACAGATACGCAGTATTTT.

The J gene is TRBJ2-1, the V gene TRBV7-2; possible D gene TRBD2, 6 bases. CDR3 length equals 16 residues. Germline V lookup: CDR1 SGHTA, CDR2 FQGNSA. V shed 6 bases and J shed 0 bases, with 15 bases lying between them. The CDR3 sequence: CASRNGGDSSYNEQFF. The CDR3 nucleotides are TGTGCCAGCAGAAACGGCGGGGACTCCTCCTACAATGAGCAGTTCTTC.

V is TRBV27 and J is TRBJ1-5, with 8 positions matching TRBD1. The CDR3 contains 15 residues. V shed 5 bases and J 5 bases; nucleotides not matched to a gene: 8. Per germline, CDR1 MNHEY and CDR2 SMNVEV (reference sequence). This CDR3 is CASSPRQGPYQPQHF. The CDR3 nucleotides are TGTGCCAGCAGTCCAAGACAGGGGCCATATCAGCCCCAGCATTTT.

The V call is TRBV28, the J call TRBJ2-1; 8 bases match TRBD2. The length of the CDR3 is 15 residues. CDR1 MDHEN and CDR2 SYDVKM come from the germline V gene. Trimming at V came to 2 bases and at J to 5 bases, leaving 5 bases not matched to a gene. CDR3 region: CASSLAGGPHNEQFF. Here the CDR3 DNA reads TGTGCCAGCAGTTTAGCGGGAGGCCCCCACAATGAGCAGTTCTTC.

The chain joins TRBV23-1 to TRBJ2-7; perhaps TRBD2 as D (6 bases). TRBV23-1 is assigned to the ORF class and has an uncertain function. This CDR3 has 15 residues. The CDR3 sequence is CGAPGSPKAAYEQYF. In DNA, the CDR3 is TGCGGCGCGCCCGGGAGTCCTAAAGCGGCCTACGAGCAGTACTTC.

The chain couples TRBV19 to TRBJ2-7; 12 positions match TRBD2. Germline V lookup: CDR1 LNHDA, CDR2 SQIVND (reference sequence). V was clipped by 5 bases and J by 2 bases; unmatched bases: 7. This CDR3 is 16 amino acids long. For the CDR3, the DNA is TGTGCCAGTAGTCAACAGACTAGCGGGAGAACCTACGAGCAGTACTTC. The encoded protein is CASSQQTSGRTYEQYF.

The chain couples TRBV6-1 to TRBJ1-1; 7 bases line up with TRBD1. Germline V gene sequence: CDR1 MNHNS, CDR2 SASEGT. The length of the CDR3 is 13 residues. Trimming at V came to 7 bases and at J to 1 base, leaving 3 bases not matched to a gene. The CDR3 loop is CASKTGPNTEAFF. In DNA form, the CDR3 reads TGTGCCAGCAAGACAGGGCCGAACACTGAAGCTTTCTTT.

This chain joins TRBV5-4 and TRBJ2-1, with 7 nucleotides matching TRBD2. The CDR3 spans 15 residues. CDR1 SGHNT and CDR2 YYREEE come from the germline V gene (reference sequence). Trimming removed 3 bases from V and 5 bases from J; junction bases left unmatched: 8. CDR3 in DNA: TGTGCCAGCAGCTCCACTGCGGGGGTCGACAATGAGCAGTTCTTC. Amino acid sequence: CASSSTAGVDNEQFF.

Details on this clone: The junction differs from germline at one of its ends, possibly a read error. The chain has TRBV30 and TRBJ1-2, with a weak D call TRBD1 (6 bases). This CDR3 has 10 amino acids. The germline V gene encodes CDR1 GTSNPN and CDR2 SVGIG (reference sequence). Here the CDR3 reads CAWSTGTLRF. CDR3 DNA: TGTGCCTGGAGTACCGGGACACTCCGGTTC.

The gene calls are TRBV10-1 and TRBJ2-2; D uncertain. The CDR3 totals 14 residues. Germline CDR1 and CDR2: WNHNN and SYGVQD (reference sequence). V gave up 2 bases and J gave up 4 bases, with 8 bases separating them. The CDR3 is CASSEGRRTGELFF. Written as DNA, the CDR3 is TGCGCCAGCAGTGAGGGGCGACGCACCGGGGAGCTGTTTTTT.